This T cell receptor beta chain came from a study of molecular identifiers for immune sequencing clone quantification. Study as a whole: For replicates, RNA isolated from approximately 22,000 or 94,000 naive CD8 cells was divided into five portions, of which four were sequenced.

For bulk TCR libraries, previously described methods and listed TCR primers were used. Each CDR3 protein gets one entry after TCRdb re-called the PCR reads with MiXCR. This table has about 640,000 distinct CDR3 sequences, just under 20% appearing once. At least ten counts were recorded for this clonotype. CDR1 MRHNA and CDR2 SNTAGT come from the germline V gene. This CDR3 spans 14 amino acids. V was clipped by 10 bases and J by 6 bases; unmatched bases: 9. This sequence originates from a human donor in good health. Some libraries in this study had Jurkat cell RNA spiked in. The specimen was naive CD8+ T cells from blood, with Jurkat cell RNA spiked in. Subset here: FACS-sorted CD8+CD4-CCR7+CD45RA+ naive T cells. The chain has TRBV6-4 and TRBJ1-5; TRBD1 aligns across 10 bases. The CDR3 region has the DNA TGTGCCAAGGCGGACAGGGGGAGTGGTCAGCCCCAGCATTTT. Translation: CAKADRGSGQPQHF.